Listed below are T cell receptor beta chains from one sample, sequenced in a study of T cells in Graves' hyperthyroidism and ophthalmopathy. MiXCR, run by TCRdb on the multiplex PCR reads, gives a single entry per CDR3 protein. Of 550,000 to 800,000 distinct CDR3 sequences in the sample, about 15% were seen once. The sample comprised blood. These receptors were taken from a man aged 18 to 30 with Graves' hyperthyroidism. The CDR3 runs from the conserved cysteine through the conserved F or W. The order of the fields is V gene, clone size, J gene, D gene, CDR3 protein, CDR3 DNA. The D gene is left open where the match is weak. Clone size is shown for a subset of rows, as once, few, many or a class of expanded clone.

v_gene: TRBV28; abundance: NA; j_gene: TRBJ1-5; d_gene: TRBD1; CDR3aa: CASNNGQGWYWRNQPQHF; CDR3nt: TGTGCCAGCAATAACGGACAGGGGTGGTATTGGCGCAATCAGCCCCAGCATTTT
v_gene: TRBV18; abundance: many; j_gene: TRBJ1-2; d_gene: TRBD1; CDR3aa: CASSPPDRGHYGYTF; CDR3nt: TGTGCCAGCTCACCACCGGACAGGGGGCACTATGGCTACACCTTC
v_gene: TRBV13; abundance: few; j_gene: TRBJ2-5; d_gene: TRBD1; CDR3aa: CASSVRGQETQYF; CDR3nt: TGTGCCAGCAGCGTCAGGGGGCAGGAGACCCAGTACTTC
v_gene: TRBV4-3; abundance: many; j_gene: TRBJ2-7; d_gene: NA; CDR3aa: CASSQDSLAEQYF; CDR3nt: TGCGCCAGCAGCCAAGATTCCCTAGCGGAGCAGTACTTC
v_gene: TRBV2; abundance: many; j_gene: TRBJ2-5; d_gene: NA; CDR3aa: CASTQDRGGETQYF; CDR3nt: TGTGCCAGCACCCAGGACCGAGGGGGGGAGACCCAGTACTTC
v_gene: TRBV18; abundance: NA; j_gene: TRBJ1-4; d_gene: NA; CDR3aa: CASSPGAGRGEKLFF; CDR3nt: TGTGCCAGCTCACCAGGCGCAGGGCGAGGTGAAAAACTGTTTTTT
v_gene: TRBV28; abundance: many; j_gene: TRBJ2-2; d_gene: NA; CDR3aa: CASSLAWRDNTGELFF; CDR3nt: TGTGCCAGCAGTTTAGCGTGGAGGGACAACACCGGGGAGCTGTTTTTT
v_gene: TRBV12-3/TRBV12-4; abundance: few; j_gene: TRBJ2-2; d_gene: TRBD2; CDR3aa: CASSLGLAVGELFF; CDR3nt: TGTGCCAGCAGTTTAGGGCTAGCGGTCGGGGAGCTGTTTTTT
v_gene: TRBV20-1; abundance: many; j_gene: TRBJ1-5; d_gene: NA; CDR3aa: CSARDRVGAQSNQPQHF; CDR3nt: TGCAGTGCTAGAGATAGGGTGGGGGCTCAGAGCAATCAGCCCCAGCATTTT
v_gene: TRBV30; abundance: NA; j_gene: TRBJ1-6; d_gene: NA; CDR3aa: CAWMETGYSPLHF; CDR3nt: TGTGCCTGGATGGAGACAGGCTATTCACCCCTCCACTTT
v_gene: TRBV6-1; abundance: many; j_gene: TRBJ1-1; d_gene: NA; CDR3aa: CASSALSMRGMNTEAFF; CDR3nt: TGTGCCAGCAGTGCGCTAAGCATGAGGGGGATGAACACTGAAGCTTTCTTT
v_gene: TRBV2; abundance: many; j_gene: TRBJ1-2; d_gene: TRBD1; CDR3aa: CASSLSGTGMGGYTF; CDR3nt: TGTGCCAGCAGCCTATCCGGGACAGGGATGGGTGGCTACACCTTC
v_gene: TRBV10-3; abundance: few; j_gene: TRBJ2-1; d_gene: TRBD2; CDR3aa: CANREAGGHGEQFF; CDR3nt: TGTGCAAACCGGGAGGCGGGAGGGCATGGTGAGCAGTTCTTC
v_gene: TRBV19; abundance: few; j_gene: TRBJ1-1; d_gene: NA; CDR3aa: CASSNIANTEAFF; CDR3nt: TGTGCCAGTAGTAACATTGCGAACACTGAAGCTTTCTTT
v_gene: TRBV20-1; abundance: NA; j_gene: TRBJ1-1; d_gene: NA; CDR3aa: CSARAYTEAFF; CDR3nt: TGCAGTGCTAGAGCGTACACTGAAGCTTTCTTT
v_gene: TRBV7-9; abundance: few; j_gene: TRBJ2-1; d_gene: NA; CDR3aa: CASSPRERALWSEQFF; CDR3nt: TGTGCCAGCAGCCCCCGCGAGCGGGCCTTGTGGAGTGAGCAGTTCTTC
v_gene: TRBV20-1; abundance: few; j_gene: TRBJ2-2; d_gene: NA; CDR3aa: CSARDLSVRANTGELFF; CDR3nt: TGCAGTGCTAGAGATCTGAGCGTACGCGCGAACACCGGGGAGCTGTTTTTT
v_gene: TRBV7-3; abundance: few; j_gene: TRBJ2-2; d_gene: TRBD1; CDR3aa: CASSKGQGWDTGELFF; CDR3nt: TGTGCCAGCAGCAAAGGACAGGGTTGGGACACCGGGGAGCTGTTTTTT
v_gene: TRBV2; abundance: many; j_gene: TRBJ2-1; d_gene: TRBD1; CDR3aa: CASRANRGNEQFF; CDR3nt: TGTGCCAGCAGGGCGAACAGGGGCAATGAGCAGTTCTTC
v_gene: TRBV10-3; abundance: NA; j_gene: TRBJ2-5; d_gene: NA; CDR3aa: CAISESGGRETQYF; CDR3nt: TGTGCCATCAGTGAGTCTGGGGGGCGAGAGACCCAGTACTTC
v_gene: TRBV28; abundance: NA; j_gene: TRBJ1-5; d_gene: NA; CDR3aa: CASGGAYQPQHF; CDR3nt: TGTGCCAGCGGGGGTGCCTATCAGCCCCAGCATTTT
v_gene: TRBV15; abundance: few; j_gene: TRBJ2-7; d_gene: TRBD1; CDR3aa: CATSGWTGAYEQYF; CDR3nt: TGTGCCACCAGCGGATGGACAGGGGCCTACGAGCAGTACTTC
v_gene: TRBV12-3/TRBV12-4; abundance: many; j_gene: TRBJ1-5; d_gene: TRBD1; CDR3aa: CASSMTGSRSNQPQHF; CDR3nt: TGTGCCAGCAGTATGACAGGGTCCCGGAGCAATCAGCCCCAGCATTTT
v_gene: TRBV20-1; abundance: NA; j_gene: TRBJ1-2; d_gene: TRBD1; CDR3aa: CSAPGDRGNNYGYTF; CDR3nt: TGCAGTGCCCCGGGGGACAGGGGAAATAACTATGGCTACACCTTC
v_gene: TRBV6-1; abundance: few; j_gene: TRBJ1-1; d_gene: NA; CDR3aa: CASSESPRGTEAFF; CDR3nt: TGTGCCAGCAGTGAAAGCCCGAGAGGCACTGAAGCTTTCTTT
v_gene: TRBV28; abundance: many; j_gene: TRBJ2-7; d_gene: NA; CDR3aa: CASSLTGPYEQYF; CDR3nt: TGTGCCAGCAGTTTAACAGGCCCTTACGAGCAGTACTTC
v_gene: TRBV4-1; abundance: few; j_gene: TRBJ2-7; d_gene: NA; CDR3aa: CASSPTSGPARDEQYF; CDR3nt: TGCGCCAGCAGTCCAACCTCGGGACCAGCCCGGGACGAGCAGTACTTC
v_gene: TRBV12-3/TRBV12-4; abundance: few; j_gene: TRBJ2-2; d_gene: NA; CDR3aa: CASRRSPGRRELFF; CDR3nt: TGTGCCAGCAGGCGAAGCCCCGGGCGCCGGGAGCTGTTTTTT
v_gene: TRBV5-4; abundance: few; j_gene: TRBJ2-3; d_gene: TRBD2; CDR3aa: CASSPRTSGGDTQYF; CDR3nt: TGTGCCAGCAGCCCAAGGACTAGCGGAGGGGATACGCAGTATTTT
v_gene: TRBV9; abundance: few; j_gene: TRBJ1-3; d_gene: TRBD1; CDR3aa: CASSSGQGNGNTIYF; CDR3nt: TGTGCCAGCAGCTCGGGACAGGGGAACGGAAACACCATATATTTT
v_gene: TRBV7-9; abundance: NA; j_gene: TRBJ1-4; d_gene: TRBD1; CDR3aa: CASSLQGGISEKLFF; CDR3nt: TGTGCCAGCAGCTTACAGGGGGGGATTAGTGAAAAACTGTTTTTT
v_gene: TRBV6-1; abundance: many; j_gene: TRBJ1-6; d_gene: NA; CDR3aa: CASRSGGFNSPLHF; CDR3nt: TGTGCCAGTAGATCGGGGGGCTTCAATTCACCCCTCCACTTT
v_gene: TRBV19; abundance: many; j_gene: TRBJ2-1; d_gene: TRBD2; CDR3aa: CASSISGRDNEQFF; CDR3nt: TGTGCCAGTAGTATAAGCGGGAGGGACAATGAGCAGTTCTTC
v_gene: TRBV5-1; abundance: many; j_gene: TRBJ2-7; d_gene: NA; CDR3aa: CASSLFGDPDEQYF; CDR3nt: TGCGCCAGCAGCTTGTTCGGGGATCCGGACGAGCAGTACTTC
v_gene: TRBV2; abundance: many; j_gene: TRBJ1-1; d_gene: NA; CDR3aa: CARLPGPRNTEAFF; CDR3nt: TGTGCCAGACTTCCGGGACCCAGGAACACTGAAGCTTTCTTT
v_gene: TRBV19; abundance: once; j_gene: TRBJ2-1; d_gene: TRBD1; CDR3aa: CATLRQDRGRLKNEQFF; CDR3nt: TGTGCCACCTTACGACAGGACAGGGGGCGTTTGAAAAATGAGCAGTTCTTC
v_gene: TRBV28; abundance: many; j_gene: TRBJ1-5; d_gene: NA; CDR3aa: CANSDRNQPQHF; CDR3nt: TGTGCCAACTCGGACAGAAATCAGCCCCAGCATTTT
v_gene: TRBV14; abundance: many; j_gene: TRBJ1-4; d_gene: NA; CDR3aa: CASSHTNEKLFF; CDR3nt: TGTGCCAGCAGCCATACAAATGAAAAACTGTTTTTT
v_gene: TRBV3-1; abundance: many; j_gene: TRBJ1-2; d_gene: NA; CDR3aa: CASSQVGSYGYTF; CDR3nt: TGTGCCAGCAGCCAAGTCGGCAGCTATGGCTACACCTTC
v_gene: TRBV18; abundance: many; j_gene: TRBJ2-3; d_gene: NA; CDR3aa: CASSPPFTARTDTQYF; CDR3nt: TGTGCCAGCTCACCACCTTTCACTGCGAGAACAGATACGCAGTATTTT
v_gene: TRBV6-2/TRBV6-3; abundance: NA; j_gene: TRBJ2-1; d_gene: TRBD2; CDR3aa: CASSSPFLREGSQFF; CDR3nt: TGTGCCAGCAGTTCCCCTTTTCTGCGGGAGGGCTCCCAGTTCTTC
v_gene: TRBV12-3/TRBV12-4; abundance: many; j_gene: TRBJ1-5; d_gene: NA; CDR3aa: CATTPDNSNQPQHF; CDR3nt: TGTGCCACCACTCCCGATAATAGCAATCAGCCCCAGCATTTT
v_gene: TRBV7-9; abundance: many; j_gene: TRBJ2-5; d_gene: NA; CDR3aa: CATQPAGRVRETQYF; CDR3nt: TGTGCCACCCAACCCGCGGGCAGGGTGAGGGAGACCCAGTACTTC
v_gene: TRBV2; abundance: many; j_gene: TRBJ2-1; d_gene: NA; CDR3aa: CASSTSLRWVTEYNEQFF; CDR3nt: TGTGCCAGCAGCACCTCATTGCGGTGGGTGACAGAATACAATGAGCAGTTCTTC
v_gene: TRBV12-3/TRBV12-4; abundance: many; j_gene: TRBJ1-5; d_gene: NA; CDR3aa: CASSVRSGPSSNQPQHF; CDR3nt: TGTGCCAGCAGTGTACGGTCAGGGCCAAGTAGCAATCAGCCCCAGCATTTT
v_gene: TRBV5-5; abundance: NA; j_gene: TRBJ1-5; d_gene: NA; CDR3aa: CASSLRGESGNQPQHF; CDR3nt: TGTGCCAGCAGCCTACGGGGGGAATCCGGCAATCAGCCCCAGCATTTT
v_gene: TRBV6-2/TRBV6-3; abundance: NA; j_gene: TRBJ1-2; d_gene: NA; CDR3aa: CASSPVLIDGYTF; CDR3nt: TGTGCCAGCAGTCCGGTTCTGATCGATGGCTACACCTTC
v_gene: TRBV6-1; abundance: few; j_gene: TRBJ2-5; d_gene: TRBD2; CDR3aa: CASRLGLAGGQETQYF; CDR3nt: TGTGCCAGCAGGCTGGGACTAGCGGGGGGCCAAGAGACCCAGTACTTC
v_gene: TRBV29-1; abundance: NA; j_gene: TRBJ2-7; d_gene: TRBD1; CDR3aa: CSVRRGQGGHEQYF; CDR3nt: TGCAGCGTTAGGAGGGGACAGGGCGGCCACGAGCAGTACTTC
v_gene: TRBV20-1; abundance: NA; j_gene: TRBJ2-1; d_gene: NA; CDR3aa: CSARDPVGQFF; CDR3nt: TGCAGTGCTAGAGACCCCGTCGGGCAGTTCTTC
v_gene: TRBV27; abundance: few; j_gene: TRBJ2-3; d_gene: TRBD2; CDR3aa: CASSLRRLAGTDTQYF; CDR3nt: TGTGCCAGCAGTTTAAGAAGACTAGCTGGCACAGATACGCAGTATTTT
v_gene: TRBV28; abundance: many; j_gene: TRBJ2-3; d_gene: NA; CDR3aa: CASRSGTDTQYF; CDR3nt: TGTGCCAGCAGGTCAGGGACAGATACGCAGTATTTT
v_gene: TRBV29-1; abundance: NA; j_gene: TRBJ2-2; d_gene: TRBD2; CDR3aa: CSASLAGVNTGELFF; CDR3nt: TGCAGCGCTAGTCTAGCGGGAGTTAACACCGGGGAGCTGTTTTTT
v_gene: TRBV7-9; abundance: few; j_gene: TRBJ2-5; d_gene: TRBD1; CDR3aa: CASSPEGGPETQYF; CDR3nt: TGTGCCAGCAGCCCGGAAGGGGGCCCTGAGACCCAGTACTTC